This T cell receptor beta chain was recovered during a study of blood T cell repertoires in COVID-19. Study details: Material from acute and convalescent COVID-19 was sourced from the United States, Italy and Spain. The analysed material was cDNA or gDNA that came from T cells, B-cell-depleted T cells, or PBMCs.

Methods used by the authors: Counts of nucleated cells, estimated from reference gene primer amplification, were obtained. Method: immunoSEQ multiplex PCR; TCRdb's copy keeps in-frame clones and lacks some. The V and J calls and clone size are taken from that table; D and trimming were inferred from the DNA. The sample carries some 150,000 clones, nearly 80% recorded once. Trimming removed 4 bases from V and 0 bases from J, with 15 bases in between. The CDR3 contains 16 residues. Looked up from germline, CDR1 is LGHNT and CDR2 is FRNRAP. Two negative PCRs, clearance, or symptom resolution had been documented for recovered Cohort 3 donors.

The sequence came from a woman between 50 and 59 years old who had recovered from COVID-19. The sample taken for sequencing was PBMCs or T cells enriched from blood (not recorded which). The rearrangement joins TRBV12-5 to TRBJ1-1; D gene ambiguous. The CDR3 sequence: CASGYYKGGLNTEAFF. The CDR3 DNA follows: TGTGCTAGTGGTTACTATAAAGGTGGCTTGAACACTGAAGCTTTCTTT.